These T cell receptor beta chains were read from a single sample in a study of T cells in Graves' hyperthyroidism and ophthalmopathy. Each CDR3 protein is one row after TCRdb ran MiXCR on the multiplex PCR reads. This table holds hundreds of thousands of distinct CDR3 sequences, roughly 14% found once. Input material: blood. These receptors originate from a middle-aged woman with Graves' ophthalmopathy. The CDR3 runs from the conserved cysteine through the conserved F or W. Each record gives: D gene, J gene, clone size, V gene, CDR3 DNA, CDR3 protein. D genes are given only for firm matches. Only part of the rows carry a size: once, few, many, or a class if the clone is expanded.

D gene: TRBD1
J gene: TRBJ2-5
clone size: many
V gene: TRBV10-3
CDR3 DNA: TGTGCCATCAGTCGGGACAGAAAACAAGAGACCCAGTACTTC
CDR3 protein: CAISRDRKQETQYF

D gene: .
J gene: TRBJ2-5
clone size: many
V gene: TRBV20-1
CDR3 DNA: TGCAGTGCTAGTACACAGTCGATCCCGGAGACCCAGTACTTC
CDR3 protein: CSASTQSIPETQYF

D gene: .
J gene: TRBJ1-2
clone size: many
V gene: TRBV6-1
CDR3 DNA: TGTGCCAGCAGTGCGGCGAGGCAACTTAACTATGGCTACACCTTC
CDR3 protein: CASSAARQLNYGYTF

D gene: .
J gene: TRBJ1-5
clone size: many
V gene: TRBV6-1
CDR3 DNA: TGTGCCAGCAGTGAAGCAAGAAATCAGCCCCAGCATTTT
CDR3 protein: CASSEARNQPQHF

D gene: TRBD2
J gene: TRBJ2-3
clone size: .
V gene: TRBV19
CDR3 DNA: TGTGCCAGTAGTATTCGGCTAGCGGGAGTTGGCACAGATACGCAGTATTTT
CDR3 protein: CASSIRLAGVGTDTQYF

D gene: .
J gene: TRBJ2-7
clone size: many
V gene: TRBV27
CDR3 DNA: TGTGCCAGCAGTAGCCGGGAAGGCTACGAGCAGTACTTC
CDR3 protein: CASSSREGYEQYF

D gene: TRBD1
J gene: TRBJ2-1
clone size: .
V gene: TRBV30
CDR3 DNA: TGTGCCTGGAGCGCCGGGACAGGGGGCATTGATGAGCAGTTCTTC
CDR3 protein: CAWSAGTGGIDEQFF

D gene: .
J gene: TRBJ2-7
clone size: few
V gene: TRBV20-1
CDR3 DNA: TGCAGTGCTAGTAACAGTGGTGGTAAGAAGTACTTC
CDR3 protein: CSASNSGGKKYF

D gene: .
J gene: TRBJ2-7
clone size: many
V gene: TRBV12-3/TRBV12-4
CDR3 DNA: TGTGCCAGCAGTTTAGCACTAGCCTACGAGCAGTACTTC
CDR3 protein: CASSLALAYEQYF

D gene: .
J gene: TRBJ2-5
clone size: many
V gene: TRBV20-1
CDR3 DNA: TGCAGTGCTAGAGATGCATACCAAGCGGAGACCCAGTACTTC
CDR3 protein: CSARDAYQAETQYF

D gene: .
J gene: TRBJ1-2
clone size: few
V gene: TRBV12-3/TRBV12-4
CDR3 DNA: TGTGCCAGCGGAACCCGACAGGTTAACTATGGCTACACCTTC
CDR3 protein: CASGTRQVNYGYTF

D gene: TRBD2
J gene: TRBJ2-4
clone size: .
V gene: TRBV18
CDR3 DNA: TGTGCCAGCTCACCACCGTGGGGGGGGAACATTCAGTACTTC
CDR3 protein: CASSPPWGGNIQYF

D gene: TRBD1
J gene: TRBJ2-7
clone size: many
V gene: TRBV20-1
CDR3 DNA: TGCAGTGCCCGACAGGGGTACGACTACGAGCAGTACTTC
CDR3 protein: CSARQGYDYEQYF

D gene: TRBD1
J gene: TRBJ1-6
clone size: few
V gene: TRBV30
CDR3 DNA: TGTGCCTGGAGTCTGCCGGGACAGGGAGATTCACCCCTCCACTTT
CDR3 protein: CAWSLPGQGDSPLHF

D gene: .
J gene: TRBJ2-1
clone size: many
V gene: TRBV4-2
CDR3 DNA: TGTGCCAGCAGCCAAAGCCTTTACAATGAGCAGTTCTTC
CDR3 protein: CASSQSLYNEQFF